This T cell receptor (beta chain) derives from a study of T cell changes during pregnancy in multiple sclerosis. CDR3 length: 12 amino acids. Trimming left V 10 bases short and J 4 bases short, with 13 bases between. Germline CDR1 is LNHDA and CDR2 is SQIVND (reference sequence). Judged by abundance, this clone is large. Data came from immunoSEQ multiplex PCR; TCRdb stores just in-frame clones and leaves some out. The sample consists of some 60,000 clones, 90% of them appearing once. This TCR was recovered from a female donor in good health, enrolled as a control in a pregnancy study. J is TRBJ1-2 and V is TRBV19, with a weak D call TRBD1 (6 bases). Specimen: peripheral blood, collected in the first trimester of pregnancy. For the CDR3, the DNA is TGTGCCACCTTGACAGGCGGCTATGGCTACACCTTC. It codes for CATLTGGYGYTF.